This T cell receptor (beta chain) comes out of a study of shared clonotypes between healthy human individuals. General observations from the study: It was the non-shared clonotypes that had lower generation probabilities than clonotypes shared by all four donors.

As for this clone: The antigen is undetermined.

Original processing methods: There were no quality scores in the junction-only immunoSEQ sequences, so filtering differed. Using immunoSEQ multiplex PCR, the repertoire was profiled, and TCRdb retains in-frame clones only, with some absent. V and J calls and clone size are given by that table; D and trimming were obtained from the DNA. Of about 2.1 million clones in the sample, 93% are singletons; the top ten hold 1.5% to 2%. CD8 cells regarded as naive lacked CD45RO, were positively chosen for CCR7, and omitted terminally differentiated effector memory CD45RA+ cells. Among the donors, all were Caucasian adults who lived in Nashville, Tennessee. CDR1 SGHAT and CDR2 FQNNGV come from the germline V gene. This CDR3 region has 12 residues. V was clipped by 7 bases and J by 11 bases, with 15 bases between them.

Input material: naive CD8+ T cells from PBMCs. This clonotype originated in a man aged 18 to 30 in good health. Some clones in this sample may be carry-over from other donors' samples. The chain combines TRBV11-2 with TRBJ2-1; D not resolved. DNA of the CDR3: TGTGCCAGCACCCTGGGGTCAGACCAGCAGTTCTTC. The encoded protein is CASTLGSDQQFF. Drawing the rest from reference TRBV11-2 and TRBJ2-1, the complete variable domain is EAGVAQSPRYKIIEKRQSVAFWCNPISGHATLYWYQQILGQGPKLLIQFQNNGVVDDSQLPKDRFSAERLKGVDSTLKIQPAKLEDSAVYLCASTLGSDQQFFGPGTRLTVL.